The 25 T cell receptor beta chains given below trace back to one sample, sequenced in a study of shared clonotypes between healthy human individuals. Profiled with immunoSEQ multiplex PCR; TCRdb holds only in-frame clones, not every one. The sample has some 2,500,000 clones, just under 95% seen once. The material sequenced was naive CD4+ T cells from PBMCs. Stated subset: CD45RA+ positively selected. These receptors came from a young man in good health. Some clones in this sample may be carry-over from other donors' samples.

The chain recombines TRBV29-1 with TRBJ2-1; D is possibly TRBD1 (6 bases). The CDR3 is 15 amino acids. The V end lost 3 bases, the J end lost 4 bases, and 16 bases lay between the germline ends. CDR1 and CDR2 (germline): SQVTM, ANQGSEA. The DNA for the CDR3 is TGCAGCGTTGAGGGGGCATGGCAGGGGTACAATGAGCAGTTCTTC. Protein sequence: CSVEGAWQGYNEQFF.

The V call is TRBV30, the J call TRBJ1-3; D gene ambiguous. V lost 1 base, J lost 5 bases, and 9 bases lay in between. There are 13 residues in the CDR3. CDR1 is GTSNPN and CDR2 is SVGIG in the germline V gene (reference sequence). For the CDR3, the DNA is TGTGCCTGGAGTGCAAGCAGGAGAAACACCATATATTTT. This sequence encodes CAWSASRRNTIYF.

There are a few counts of this clone. J is TRBJ1-1 and V is TRBV5-4; 7 bases match TRBD1. CDR1 is SGHNT, CDR2 YYREEE, per germline (reference sequence). CDR3 length: 12 residues. V was pared by 4 bases and J by 12 bases, with 9 bases of the junction left unmatched. This chain's CDR3 is CASSLGQAFPFF. Written as DNA, the CDR3 is TGTGCCAGCAGCCTAGGACAGGCATTTCCTTTCTTT.

V is TRBV6-1 and J is TRBJ1-2, with a weak D call TRBD1 (5 bases). The V gene lost 1 base and the J gene lost 4 bases, with 16 bases spanning the gap. The CDR3 is made up of 16 amino acids. Per the germline V gene, CDR1 is MNHNS and CDR2 is SASEGT. CDR3 nucleotide sequence: TGTGCCAGCAGTGAAGGATGGTCCGGGACGGTCTATGGCTACACCTTC. This codes for CASSEGWSGTVYGYTF.

The J gene is TRBJ2-7, the V gene TRBV4-2; tentatively, D is TRBD2 (6 bases). In germline, CDR1 is LGHNA, CDR2 YNFKEQ. V lost 4 bases and J 7 bases, leaving 17 bases between the germline ends. CDR3 length: 14 amino acids. The CDR3 loop is CASSPGTSNWEQYF. The CDR3 coding sequence is TGTGCCAGCAGCCCCGGGACTTCTAATTGGGAGCAGTACTTC.

This chain connects TRBV5-1 to TRBJ1-2, with D tentatively TRBD1 (5 bases). This CDR3 is built from 13 residues. The germline V gene has CDR1 SGHRS and CDR2 YFSETQ. V shed 0 bases and J shed 5 bases, with 8 bases lying between them. CDR3 DNA sequence: TGCGCCAGCAGCTTGGAGGCAGGGTATGGCTACACCTTC. Residues: CASSLEAGYGYTF.

The V call is TRBV28, the J call TRBJ2-2; D not certain. V lost 5 bases and J 1 base, leaving 5 bases between the germline ends. The CDR3 has 13 amino acids. Germline loops: CDR1 MDHEN, CDR2 SYDVKM. The CDR3, as DNA: TGTGCCAGCAGTGGGTTGAACACCGGGGAGCTGTTTTTT. Protein: CASSGLNTGELFF.

In this sample, this clone turned up once. This sequence joins TRBV7-9 and TRBJ1-3; TRBD1 agrees at 8 bases. Per the germline V gene, CDR1 is SEHNR and CDR2 is FQNEAQ (reference sequence). V shed 5 bases, J shed 2 bases, and the junction held 5 bases outside the gene matches. The CDR3 has 15 residues. The CDR3 here is CASSLTGVAGNTIYF. The CDR3 nucleotides are TGTGCCAGCAGCCTGACAGGGGTCGCTGGAAACACCATATATTTT.

The rearrangement uses TRBV18 and TRBJ1-4; TRBD1 agrees at 8 bases. Per germline, CDR1 KGHSH and CDR2 LQKENI. V dropped 1 base and J dropped 2; count of bases not matched to a gene: 3. The CDR3 totals 16 residues. The CDR3 reads CASSPLQGDTNEKLFF. Here the CDR3 DNA reads TGTGCCAGCTCACCACTACAGGGGGACACTAATGAAAAACTGTTTTTT.

This chain uses TRBV19 with TRBJ2-7; possibly TRBD1 or TRBD2 for D (7 bases each). The CDR3 consists of 14 residues. Germline V CDR1 and CDR2: LNHDA, SQIVND (reference sequence). V was trimmed by 10 bases and J by 3 bases, leaving 19 bases between them. The CDR3 is CATIGGGGSYEQYF. The CDR3 coding sequence is TGTGCCACCATCGGAGGGGGCGGGAGCTACGAGCAGTACTTC.

This chain links TRBV7-3 with TRBJ2-5; unclear D gene. The V end was cut by 5 bases, the J end by 5 bases, with 3 bases between. Germline loops: CDR1 SGHTA, CDR2 FQGTGA. The CDR3 is 10 amino acids. The CDR3 is CASSQETQYF. DNA for the CDR3: TGTGCCAGCAGCCAGGAGACCCAGTACTTC.

Points on this clone: The same CDR3 also results from other DNA sequences found in this sample. CDR3 amino acids: CASSLAGKETQYF. In DNA form, the CDR3 reads TGCGCCAGCAGCTTGGCGGGGAAAGAGACCCAGTACTTC. This chain connects TRBV5-1 to TRBJ2-5, with TRBD2 as a possible D gene (5 bases). CDR1 SGHRS and CDR2 YFSETQ come from the germline V gene. The CDR3 has 13 amino acids. V was clipped by 0 bases and J by 3 bases, with 6 bases between them.

The chain employs TRBV2 and TRBJ2-1; 8 bases match TRBD2. CDR3 length: 19 residues. Germline V lookup: CDR1 SNHLY, CDR2 FYNNEI. After removal of 4 bases from V and 3 bases from J, the junction contained 17 bases not matched to a gene. CDR3 nucleotide sequence: TGTGCCAGCAGTGGGGGGGCGGGAGGCTCCGGAAGACACTACAATGAGCAGTTCTTC. Its protein is CASSGGAGGSGRHYNEQFF.

V usage is TRBV28 and J usage is TRBJ2-7; 7 nucleotides align to TRBD2. Germline CDR1 MDHEN, CDR2 SYDVKM. Trimming cost V 1 base and J 3 bases; bases outside gene matches: 12. CDR3 size: 17 residues. The CDR3 DNA follows: TGTGCCAGCAGTTTATCCGTCCTAAGTGGGGGGGGCTACGAGCAGTACTTC. Encoded protein: CASSLSVLSGGGYEQYF.

The J gene is TRBJ2-3, the V gene TRBV7-9, with TRBD2 matching over 7 bases. The trim removed 1 base at V and 2 bases at J, leaving 3 bases unmatched. This CDR3 contains 15 residues. The germline V gene has CDR1 SEHNR and CDR2 FQNEAQ (reference sequence). The CDR3 is CASSLGRENTDTQYF. CDR3 coding DNA: TGTGCCAGCAGCTTAGGGCGGGAGAACACAGATACGCAGTATTTT.

The chain has TRBV7-6 and TRBJ2-3; 14 nucleotides line up with TRBD2. Unmatched junction bases numbered 9, after V lost 4 bases and J lost 6 bases. In germline, CDR1 is SGHVS, CDR2 FNYEAQ. The CDR3 sequence is 17 residues long. The CDR3 DNA follows: TGTGCCAGCAGCTCTCACATGACTAGCGGGAGGGCTGATACGCAGTATTTT. Translated, it gives CASSSHMTSGRADTQYF.

The count of this clone is one. This chain links TRBV29-1 with TRBJ2-3; 8 bases map to TRBD2. J lost 0 bases, V lost 7 bases, and 6 bases had no gene match. Germline loops: CDR1 SQVTM, CDR2 ANQGSEA. The CDR3 extends over 14 amino acids. CDR3 DNA: TGCAGCGGGGATTCTAGCGGGAGCACAGATACGCAGTATTTT. Its protein is CSGDSSGSTDTQYF.

This chain connects TRBV5-8 to TRBJ2-7; TRBD2 matches 10 bases. After removal of 0 bases from V and 6 bases from J, the junction contained 6 bases not matched to a gene. This CDR3 spans 15 amino acids. Looked up from germline, CDR1 is SGHTS and CDR2 is YDEGEE. The CDR3, as DNA: TGTGCCAGCAGCTTGGCCGGGACTAGCGCCCTCGAGCAGTACTTC. It is translated as CASSLAGTSALEQYF.

The CDR3 DNA reads TGCGCCAGCAGCCAAGAGGGGGGGCTAAGCTCCTACAATGAGCAGTTCTTC. Translated, it gives CASSQEGGLSSYNEQFF. The genes are TRBV4-1 and TRBJ2-1; D perhaps matches TRBD2 (7 bases). Germline V gene lookup returns CDR1 MGHRA and CDR2 YSYEKL. The V end lost 0 bases, the J end lost 0 bases, and 12 bases lay between the germline ends. The CDR3 is 17 residues long.

This clone has a single count. Other DNA sequences in this sample translate to the same CDR3. This sequence joins TRBV18 and TRBJ2-1; no definite D call. Germline V CDR1 and CDR2: KGHSH, LQKENI. V was trimmed by 0 bases and J by 0 bases, leaving 3 bases between them. This CDR3 region has 14 residues. The CDR3 here is CASSPPNSYNEQFF. Here the CDR3 DNA reads TGTGCCAGCTCACCACCTAACTCCTACAATGAGCAGTTCTTC.

This chain links TRBV11-3 with TRBJ2-1, with D possibly TRBD1 on 5 matching bases. Germline V gene lookup returns CDR1 SGHNT and CDR2 YENEEA. The CDR3 spans 15 residues. The germline V and J ends were trimmed by 4 bases and 0 bases, with 10 bases remaining between them. In DNA form, the CDR3 reads TGTGCCAGCAGCTCTGGACAAAACTCCTACAATGAGCAGTTCTTC. This encodes CASSSGQNSYNEQFF.

The genes are TRBV11-2 and TRBJ2-7, with 9 positions matching TRBD1. V was pared by 7 bases and J by 3 bases, with 4 bases of the junction left unmatched. This CDR3 is built from 13 residues. CDR1 and CDR2 (germline): SGHAT, FQNNGV. As DNA, the CDR3 is TGTGCCAGCAACCCGGGACAGGGCTACGAGCAGTACTTC. Translated: CASNPGQGYEQYF.

The chain joins TRBV7-9 to TRBJ2-3; 12 positions match TRBD2. Germline-derived CDR1 and CDR2 are SEHNR and FQNEAQ (reference sequence). The CDR3 loop spans 16 amino acids. V was clipped by 2 bases and J by 5 bases; unmatched bases: 5. Here the CDR3 reads CASSLSSSGRGDTQYF. The CDR3 nucleotides are TGTGCCAGCAGCTTAAGTTCTAGCGGGAGGGGAGATACGCAGTATTTT. Drawing the rest from reference TRBV7-9 and TRBJ2-3, the complete variable domain is DTGVSQNPRHKITKRGQNVTFRCDPISEHNRLYWYRQTLGQGPEFLTYFQNEAQLEKSRLLSDRFSAERPKGSFSTLEIQRTEQGDSAMYLCASSLSSSGRGDTQYFGPGTRLTVL.

The chain is built from TRBV27 and TRBJ2-3; 11 nucleotides match TRBD2. This CDR3 spans 16 amino acids. Germline V CDR1 and CDR2: MNHEY, SMNVEV (reference sequence). The J segment lost 7 bases and the V segment lost 6 bases, leaving 12 bases of the junction unmatched. The DNA for the CDR3 is TGTGCCAGCAGCGCTAGGCCTAGCGGGAGGTTTTATACGCAGTATTTT. It encodes CASSARPSGRFYTQYF.

This chain links TRBV4-1 with TRBJ2-3; 8 bases match TRBD2. The V gene end was trimmed by 0 bases and the J gene end by 1 base; junction bases not matched to a gene: 6. The CDR3 extends over 17 amino acids. Germline loops: CDR1 MGHRA, CDR2 YSYEKL. The CDR3 loop reads CASSQDPPREGTDTQYF. In nucleotides, the CDR3 is TGCGCCAGCAGCCAAGACCCTCCGCGGGAGGGCACAGATACGCAGTATTTT.